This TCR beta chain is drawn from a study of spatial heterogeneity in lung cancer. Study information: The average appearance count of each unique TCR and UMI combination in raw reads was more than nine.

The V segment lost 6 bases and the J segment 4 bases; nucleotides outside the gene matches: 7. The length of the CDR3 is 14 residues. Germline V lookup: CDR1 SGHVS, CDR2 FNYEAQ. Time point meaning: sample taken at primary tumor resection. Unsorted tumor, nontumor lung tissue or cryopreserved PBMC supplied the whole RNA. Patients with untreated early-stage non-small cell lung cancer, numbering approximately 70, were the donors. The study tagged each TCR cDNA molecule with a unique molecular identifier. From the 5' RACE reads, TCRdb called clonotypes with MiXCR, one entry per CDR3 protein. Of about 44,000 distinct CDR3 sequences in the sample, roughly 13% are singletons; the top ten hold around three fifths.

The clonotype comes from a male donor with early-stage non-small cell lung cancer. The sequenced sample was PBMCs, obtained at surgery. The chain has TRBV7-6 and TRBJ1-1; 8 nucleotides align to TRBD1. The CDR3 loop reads CASSLTGQGTEAFF. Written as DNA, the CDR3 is TGTGCCAGCAGTTTAACTGGACAGGGCACTGAAGCTTTCTTT.